These 29 T cell receptor beta chains were all obtained from the same sample, sequenced in a study of blood T cell repertoires in COVID-19. Sequencing was performed with immunoSEQ multiplex PCR; in TCRdb, only in-frame clones are kept and a portion is missing. The data hold some 150,000 clones, with roughly 90% observed a single time. The sequenced material came from peripheral blood. All receptors come from a man between 50 and 59 years old with active or convalescent COVID-19.

J is TRBJ2-7 and V is TRBV28; 11 bases line up with TRBD1. V lost 5 bases and J lost 4; bases outside the gene matches: 1. Germline CDR1 MDHEN, CDR2 SYDVKM. The CDR3 extends over 13 amino acids. In DNA form, the CDR3 reads TGTGCCAGCAGTGGGACAGGGGGTTACGAGCAGTACTTC. Amino acids: CASSGTGGYEQYF. Supplemented by reference TRBV28 and TRBJ2-7, the full variable domain reads DVKVTQSSRYLVKRTGEKVFLECVQDMDHENMFWYRQDPGLGLRLIYFSYDVKMKEKGDIPEGYSVSREKKERFSLILESASTNQTSMYLCASSGTGGYEQYFGPGTRLTVT.

The chain has TRBV25-1 and TRBJ2-2, with 8 bases matching TRBD1. The germline gives CDR1 MGHDK, CDR2 SYGVNS. V gave up 3 bases and J gave up 0 bases; unmatched junction bases: 3. This CDR3 is 16 amino acids long. The CDR3 DNA reads TGTGCCAGCAGTGACCCGACAGGGGCGAACACCGGGGAGCTGTTTTTT. Its translation is CASSDPTGANTGELFF. Together with reference TRBV25-1 and TRBJ2-2, the CDR3 gives the full variable domain: EADIYQTPRYLVIGTGKKITLECSQTMGHDKMYWYQQDPGMELHLIHYSYGVNSTEKGDLSSESTVSRIRTEHFPLTLESARPSHTSQYLCASSDPTGANTGELFFGEGSRLTVL.

The chain links TRBV6-2 or TRBV6-3 to TRBJ1-6; D is ambiguous. V lost 0 bases and J lost 0, with 6 bases in between. This CDR3 comprises 16 residues. Germline V gene sequence: CDR1 MNHEY, CDR2 SVGEGT. This CDR3 reads CASSYSESSYNSPLHF. The CDR3 bases are TGTGCCAGCAGTTACTCGGAGAGCTCCTATAATTCACCCCTCCACTTT.

The chain recombines TRBV28 with TRBJ1-6; D perhaps matches TRBD1 (6 bases). CDR3 length: 18 amino acids. V lost 6 bases to trimming and J lost 1 base, with 19 bases between them. The V gene's germline CDR1 is MDHEN and CDR2 SYDVKM. Written as DNA, the CDR3 is TGTGCCAGCAGCCCTGAACAGGGTTTCGCTTCCTATAATTCACCCCTCCACTTT. It specifies CASSPEQGFASYNSPLHF.

The V call is TRBV11-2, the J call TRBJ2-5; TRBD2 agrees at 10 bases. Germline CDR1 SGHAT, CDR2 FQNNGV. The V and J ends lost 1 base and 3 bases, in that order; junction bases with no gene match: 8. The CDR3 length is 17 residues. CDR3 loop: CASSLAIGTSVKETQYF. The DNA of the CDR3 is TGTGCCAGCAGCTTAGCCATAGGGACTAGCGTCAAAGAGACCCAGTACTTC.

This clone was seen only once. This chain connects TRBV7-3 to TRBJ2-2; D unclear. The CDR3 runs 14 residues. The V gene lost 5 bases and the J gene lost 4 bases, with 11 bases spanning the gap. Germline loops: CDR1 SGHTA, CDR2 FQGTGA. As DNA, the CDR3 is TGTGCCAGCAGCCCCATGGGCAGCACCGGGGAGCTGTTTTTT. Its translation is CASSPMGSTGELFF.

This chain links TRBV27 with TRBJ1-2; 10 nucleotides match TRBD1. In germline, CDR1 is MNHEY, CDR2 SMNVEV (reference sequence). The CDR3 runs 15 residues. J was trimmed by 5 bases and V by 5 bases; bases with no gene match: 8. CDR3 DNA sequence: TGTGCCAGCAGTCCTTTGACAGGGGGCGGGTATGGCTACACCTTC. It encodes CASSPLTGGGYGYTF.

The rearrangement links TRBV13 to TRBJ2-7; 8 positions match TRBD1. Germline CDR1 is PRHDT and CDR2 is FYEKMQ (reference sequence). The CDR3 runs 19 residues. V dropped 5 bases and J dropped 1; count of bases not matched to a gene: 19. DNA of the CDR3: TGTGCCAGCAGCCTAACCGGGACAGGCGAACAACATAATTCCTACGAGCAGTACTTC. It yields the protein CASSLTGTGEQHNSYEQYF.

CDR3 DNA sequence: TGCGCCAGCAGCCCCGGGACAGCCACAGATACGCAGTATTTT. This encodes CASSPGTATDTQYF. This rearrangement joins TRBV10-1 to TRBJ2-3; 7 nucleotides match TRBD1. The length of the CDR3 is 14 residues. The germline CDR1 and CDR2 sequences are WNHNN and SYGVQD (reference sequence). J gave up 2 bases and V 6 bases, and 5 bases lay outside the gene matches.

The rearrangement uses TRBV10-3 and TRBJ2-7; 10 bases line up with TRBD1. V was pared by 3 bases and J by 1 base, with 3 bases of the junction left unmatched. The CDR3 contains 15 residues. CDR1 is ENHRY, CDR2 SYGVKD, per germline. The CDR3 region has the DNA TGTGCCATCAGTGACCGGACAGGGGGATCCTACGAGCAGTACTTC. This gives the protein CAISDRTGGSYEQYF.

The CDR3 coding sequence is TGTGCCAGCAGCTCCCAAGGGACAGGGCCCAATCAGCCCCAGCATTTT. Translating it yields CASSSQGTGPNQPQHF. The chain combines TRBV7-9 with TRBJ1-5; TRBD1 aligns across 9 bases. The V gene's germline CDR1 is SEHNR and CDR2 FQNEAQ (reference sequence). This CDR3 region has 16 residues. With V trimmed by 4 bases and J by 3 bases, 7 bases remained unmatched.

The genes are TRBV7-2 and TRBJ2-5; TRBD1 aligns across 11 bases. V lost 2 bases to trimming and J lost 5 bases; unmatched junction nucleotides: 7. This CDR3 region has 16 residues. Germline V gene sequence: CDR1 SGHTA, CDR2 FQGNSA. CDR3 protein: CASSLTGQGGWETQYF. CDR3 DNA: TGTGCCAGCAGCTTAACGGGACAGGGGGGTTGGGAGACCCAGTACTTC.

This chain connects TRBV9 to TRBJ2-1; 9 positions match TRBD2. V lost 4 bases, J lost 2 bases, and 10 bases stayed unmatched. The germline CDR1 and CDR2 sequences are SGDLS and YYNGEE. CDR3 size: 17 residues. CDR3 in DNA: TGTGCCAGCAGCCCCGGGGCTAGCGGGAATACCTACAATGAGCAGTTCTTC. Its translation: CASSPGASGNTYNEQFF.

This chain uses TRBV7-9 with TRBJ1-2; no clear D gene. The V gene lost 1 base and the J gene lost 5 bases, with 11 bases spanning the gap. This CDR3 region has 14 residues. The germline CDR1 and CDR2 sequences are SEHNR and FQNEAQ (reference sequence). CDR3 sequence reads: CASSLDWAEYGYTF. DNA of the CDR3: TGTGCCAGCAGCTTAGATTGGGCAGAGTATGGCTACACCTTC.

DNA of the CDR3: TGTGCCAGCAGTACCGTGGGACAGGGGTTCCACGAGCAGTACTTC. Its translation is CASSTVGQGFHEQYF. The rearrangement uses TRBV28 and TRBJ2-7; TRBD1 agrees at 10 bases. J gave up 5 bases and V 5 bases, and 9 bases lay outside the gene matches. The CDR3 length is 15 residues. Germline values: CDR1 MDHEN, CDR2 SYDVKM.

The chain recombines TRBV28 with TRBJ1-1; D ambiguous. CDR3 length: 14 residues. Trimming stripped 1 base from V and 5 bases from J, with 11 bases between. Germline-derived CDR1 and CDR2 are MDHEN and SYDVKM. The CDR3 loop is CASSLSFGGTEAFF. The DNA for the CDR3 is TGTGCCAGCAGTTTATCGTTTGGCGGTACTGAAGCTTTCTTT.

This clone has just a few counts. V gene TRBV7-6 combines with J gene TRBJ2-7; D is perhaps TRBD2 (6 bases). The V and J ends lost 4 bases and 4 bases respectively, with 17 bases between them. The CDR3 is 15 amino acids. The V gene's germline CDR1 is SGHVS and CDR2 FNYEAQ. CDR3 sequence reads: CASSSRDSRMYEQYF. The CDR3 region has the DNA TGTGCCAGCAGCTCCCGGGACTCCAGAATGTACGAGCAGTACTTC.

The V gene is TRBV7-2, the J gene TRBJ2-7; 15 bases align to TRBD2. The germline V gene has CDR1 SGHTA and CDR2 FQGNSA. The CDR3 is made up of 16 amino acids. V was pared by 5 bases and J by 3 bases, with 5 bases of the junction left unmatched. CDR3: CASSPGLAGGIYEQYF. For the CDR3, the DNA is TGTGCCAGCAGCCCAGGACTAGCGGGAGGGATCTACGAGCAGTACTTC.

The chain has TRBV9 and TRBJ1-1; D gene unclear. CDR1 and CDR2 (germline): SGDLS, YYNGEE. Trimming cost V 4 bases and J 3 bases, with 16 bases left between them. CDR3 length: 15 amino acids. CDR3: CASSPSPREDTEAFF. The CDR3 region has the DNA TGTGCCAGCAGCCCCTCCCCGAGGGAGGACACTGAAGCTTTCTTT.

The rearrangement uses TRBV15 and TRBJ2-7, with D perhaps TRBD2 (7 bases). V lost 4 bases to trimming and J lost 4 bases, with 14 bases between them. CDR3 size: 14 residues. The germline CDR1 and CDR2 sequences are LNHNV and YYDKDF (reference sequence). This CDR3 reads CATSKDKGGYEQYF. DNA of the CDR3: TGTGCCACCAGCAAGGACAAGGGGGGGTACGAGCAGTACTTC.

This chain connects TRBV6-2 or TRBV6-3 to TRBJ2-7; 8 nucleotides line up with TRBD1. The CDR3 runs to 17 residues. CDR1 and CDR2 (germline): MNHEY, SVGEGT. Trimming removed 6 bases from V and 1 base from J; junction bases left unmatched: 14. CDR3: CASSLRGLVSGSYEQYF. In DNA form, the CDR3 reads TGTGCCAGCAGCCTCAGGGGGCTGGTTTCGGGATCCTACGAGCAGTACTTC.

The V and J genes are TRBV10-2 and TRBJ2-1; 7 bases match TRBD2. In germline, CDR1 is WSHSY, CDR2 SAAADI. The CDR3 totals 13 residues. V gave up 6 bases and J gave up 4 bases; unmatched junction bases: 3. This CDR3 reads CASRAGVYNEQFF. The CDR3 nucleotides are TGCGCCAGCAGGGCGGGGGTTTACAATGAGCAGTTCTTC.

The V gene is TRBV6-5, the J gene TRBJ2-2; 7 nucleotides agree with TRBD1. V was clipped by 6 bases and J by 6 bases; unmatched bases: 7. Germline CDR1 MNHEY, CDR2 SVGAGI. The length of the CDR3 is 14 residues. The CDR3 reads CASRRQGQAGELFF. The DNA of the CDR3 is TGTGCCAGCAGGCGACAGGGCCAGGCCGGGGAGCTGTTTTTT.

CDR3 residues: CASSSRLGNQPQHF. The CDR3 bases are TGTGCCAGCAGTTCGCGACTGGGCAATCAGCCCCAGCATTTT. J is TRBJ1-5 and V is TRBV27; no clear D gene. Between the trimmed V and J ends, which lost 4 bases and 2 bases, there was a span of 9 bases. Germline V CDR1 and CDR2: MNHEY, SMNVEV (reference sequence). The CDR3 consists of 14 residues.

This chain joins TRBV11-2 and TRBJ2-1; D not resolved. V was clipped by 0 bases and J by 7 bases, with 10 bases between them. The CDR3 has 14 residues. The germline V gene has CDR1 SGHAT and CDR2 FQNNGV. This CDR3 is CASSLDSPLNEQFF. In DNA, the CDR3 is TGTGCCAGCAGCTTAGACTCCCCTTTGAATGAGCAGTTCTTC.

The DNA for the CDR3 is TGCGCCAGCAGCCAAGTATTGTCCCGACAGCCAACCGAAAAACTGTTTTTT. Translated: CASSQVLSRQPTEKLFF. The chain carries TRBV4-1 and TRBJ1-4; possibly TRBD1 for D (5 bases). The germline gives CDR1 MGHRA, CDR2 YSYEKL. The CDR3 runs to 17 residues. V lost 1 base and J lost 8, with 20 bases in between.

The chain carries TRBV5-1 and TRBJ2-5, with unresolved D. Deletions cut 3 bases from V and 3 bases from J, with 6 bases between. This CDR3 spans 12 amino acids. The germline V gene has CDR1 SGHRS and CDR2 YFSETQ. CDR3 nucleotides: TGCGCCAGCAGCTCACCGGAAGAGACCCAGTACTTC. It specifies CASSSPEETQYF.

CDR3 protein: CASSAQGGNSPLHF. CDR3 DNA sequence: TGTGCCAGCAGCGCCCAAGGGGGTAATTCACCCCTCCACTTT. The chain links TRBV6-5 to TRBJ1-6; possibly TRBD1 for D (6 bases). CDR1 and CDR2 from the germline V gene are MNHEY and SVGAGI. The CDR3 is 14 residues long. Trimming shortened V by 6 bases and J by 6 bases, and 12 bases separated the two germline ends.

This clone was counted a few times. This sequence joins TRBV28 and TRBJ1-4, with TRBD1 identical over 11 bases. The V gene end was trimmed by 3 bases and the J gene end by 7 bases; junction bases not matched to a gene: 4. This CDR3 region has 15 residues. The germline CDR1 and CDR2 sequences are MDHEN and SYDVKM. CDR3 in amino acids: CASSFGQGAGEKLFF. DNA for the CDR3: TGTGCCAGCAGTTTCGGACAGGGGGCAGGTGAAAAACTGTTTTTT.